Listed below are T cell receptor beta chains from one sample, sequenced in a study of cytomegalovirus exposure and HLA in healthy donors. Here immunoSEQ multiplex PCR was the method, and the copy in TCRdb shows in-frame clones only, minus some. This sample yields almost 200,000 clones, of which around 79% are seen a single time; around 0.4% belongs to the top ten. Input material: PBMCs. The receptors derive from a male donor in good health and CMV-seropositive. The conserved cysteine and the conserved F or W are not part of the CDR3 here.

V gene | CDR3 protein
TRBV7-3 | ASSDHPGTKNEQF
TRBV10-3 | AISWTSGDEQF
TRBV4-1 | ASSQGSGQEQY
TRBV2 | ASTRDGLNNQPQH
TRBV28 | ASSLLPGQGGNTIY
TRBV28 | ASNSGSYEQY
TRBV18 | ASSPRSYGYT
TRBV27 | ASSLFGRAATTYNEQF
TRBV7-8 | ASSRLAGGFTDTQY
TRBV7-3 | ASSLVVGQETQY
TRBV28 | ASSPRAGGFPVYNEQF
TRBV6-5 | ASSSGTGREQF
TRBV18 | ASSPIGGSDTEAF
TRBV27 | ASSAGTVPNRYT
TRBV7-2 | ASRLNTGLAF
TRBV5-4 | ASSHFTGDYGYT
TRBV5-4 | ASSLGTSTDTQY
TRBV11-2 | ASSPGTDTEAF
TRBV14 | ASSQGKGRVV
TRBV7-3 | ASSRQGSWSETQY
TRBV9 | ASSVGGWETQY
TRBV6-6 | ASSPRRQGGNQPQH
TRBV5-4 | ASSLSKDRAYEQY
TRBV18 | ASSPPSGSGNTIY
TRBV28 | ASSPDRINQPQH
TRBV30 | AWSGVGGSTEAF
TRBV28 | ASSFPGIVKNIQY
TRBV7-9 | SSSLRTGVKDTQY
TRBV27 | ASSLLGTLNTGELF
TRBV7-2 | AVNSPGNTIY
TRBV11-2 | ASSLGGSEGFTDTQY
TRBV19 | ASRTQGFYSNQPQH
TRBV19 | ASSGTSGRGSSYEQY
TRBV7-8 | ASSHNSASYGYT
TRBV4-3 | ASSQSGQGYNEQF
TRBV19 | ASRGDFYIAKNIQY
TRBV9 | ASSVSGSSGNTIY
TRBV30 | AWSVPTSWYTQY
TRBV9 | ASSVIETGDAF
TRBV4-2 | ASSRQLAGGYNEQF
TRBV25-1 | ASSAPGGAFGYT
TRBV9 | ASSVGVSGRASTDTQY